This is a list of T cell receptor beta chains from one sample in a study of shared clonotypes between healthy human individuals. Clones were sequenced by immunoSEQ multiplex PCR, and TCRdb holds only the in-frame ones, with some missing. The sample contains about 1.5 million clones, around 98% of which appear only once. Material: naive CD4+ T cells sorted from blood. These receptors originate from a man aged 25-40 years in good health. CDR3s include the opening cysteine and the closing phenylalanine or tryptophan. Fields, in order: J gene, V gene, clone size, CDR3 length, D gene, CDR3 DNA, CDR3 protein. D genes are given only for firm matches. The size field is filled for only some rows; it gives once, few, many or a size class.

J gene: TRBJ1-5
V gene: TRBV2
clone size: NA
CDR3 length: 15
D gene: NA
CDR3 DNA: TGTGCCAGCAGCGAGGCCCCGTCCCCCAATCAGCCCCAGCATTTT
CDR3 protein: CASSEAPSPNQPQHF

J gene: TRBJ1-1
V gene: TRBV19
clone size: NA
CDR3 length: 15
D gene: TRBD1
CDR3 DNA: TGTGCCAGTAGTACGCCCAGGGACAGGAACACTGAAGCTTTCTTT
CDR3 protein: CASSTPRDRNTEAFF

J gene: TRBJ1-2
V gene: TRBV7-3
clone size: NA
CDR3 length: 14
D gene: NA
CDR3 DNA: TGTGCCAGCAGTCCCCAAGGGTCTAACTATGGCTACACCTTC
CDR3 protein: CASSPQGSNYGYTF

J gene: TRBJ1-4
V gene: TRBV5-1
clone size: NA
CDR3 length: 15
D gene: NA
CDR3 DNA: TGCGCCAGCAGCTTGAGCTCCGCAACTGGCGAAAAACTGTTTTTT
CDR3 protein: CASSLSSATGEKLFF

J gene: TRBJ2-7
V gene: TRBV10-3
clone size: NA
CDR3 length: 15
D gene: TRBD1
CDR3 DNA: TGTGCCATCCCGGGAAACGGGACAGGGTTTTACGAGCAGTACTTC
CDR3 protein: CAIPGNGTGFYEQYF

J gene: TRBJ1-4
V gene: TRBV18
clone size: NA
CDR3 length: 16
D gene: TRBD1
CDR3 DNA: TGTGCCAGCTCACCATCAAGGACAGGGGTGGATGAAAAACTGTTTTTT
CDR3 protein: CASSPSRTGVDEKLFF

J gene: TRBJ2-7
V gene: TRBV28
clone size: NA
CDR3 length: 11
D gene: NA
CDR3 DNA: TGTGCCAGCAGTGAGGGGGTCGAGCAGTACTTC
CDR3 protein: CASSEGVEQYF

J gene: TRBJ2-3
V gene: TRBV11-3
clone size: NA
CDR3 length: 15
D gene: TRBD2
CDR3 DNA: TGTGCCAGCAGCTTAGAGGGAGGGGTTCAAGATACGCAGTATTTT
CDR3 protein: CASSLEGGVQDTQYF

J gene: TRBJ2-7
V gene: TRBV5-1
clone size: NA
CDR3 length: 16
D gene: TRBD2
CDR3 DNA: TGCGCCAGCAGCTTGGGCGGGACTATCGAGGAGGGGGAGCAGTACTTC
CDR3 protein: CASSLGGTIEEGEQYF

J gene: TRBJ2-7
V gene: TRBV7-9
clone size: NA
CDR3 length: 11
D gene: NA
CDR3 DNA: TGTGCCAGCAGCCCTGCGTACGAGCAGTACTTC
CDR3 protein: CASSPAYEQYF

J gene: TRBJ1-3
V gene: TRBV5-1
clone size: once
CDR3 length: 17
D gene: TRBD1
CDR3 DNA: TGCGCCAGCAGCCCCGCCGGATATGGACAGGATGGAAACACCATATATTTT
CDR3 protein: CASSPAGYGQDGNTIYF

J gene: TRBJ2-6
V gene: TRBV7-1
clone size: once
CDR3 length: 18
D gene: NA
CDR3 DNA: TGTGCCAGCAGCCATTCGCAACGAGGACAAAGTCGGGCCAACGTCCTGACTTTC
CDR3 protein: CASSHSQRGQSRANVLTF

J gene: TRBJ1-2
V gene: TRBV19
clone size: NA
CDR3 length: 12
D gene: NA
CDR3 DNA: TGTGCCAGTAGTATCTGGAACTATGGCTACACCTTC
CDR3 protein: CASSIWNYGYTF

J gene: TRBJ2-1
V gene: TRBV11-2
clone size: NA
CDR3 length: 16
D gene: NA
CDR3 DNA: TGTGCCAGCAGCTATACACCGGGACGGATCTACAATGAGCAGTTCTTC
CDR3 protein: CASSYTPGRIYNEQFF

J gene: TRBJ1-1
V gene: TRBV6-5
clone size: NA
CDR3 length: 15
D gene: NA
CDR3 DNA: TGTGCCAGCAGTTACGGGGCAATGAGGGACACTGAAGCTTTCTTT
CDR3 protein: CASSYGAMRDTEAFF

J gene: TRBJ1-3
V gene: TRBV25-1
clone size: NA
CDR3 length: 15
D gene: NA
CDR3 DNA: TGTGCCAGCAGAGCAGGCAAAGATTCTGGAAACACCATATATTTT
CDR3 protein: CASRAGKDSGNTIYF

J gene: TRBJ2-1
V gene: TRBV23-1
clone size: once
CDR3 length: 15
D gene: NA
CDR3 DNA: TGCGCCAGCAGTCAATCGCCCGAAACAGGGCATGAGCAGTTCTTC
CDR3 protein: CASSQSPETGHEQFF

J gene: TRBJ2-1
V gene: TRBV29-1
clone size: NA
CDR3 length: 15
D gene: NA
CDR3 DNA: TGCAGCGTGGAGTCCTCTAGAGGCCTGCACAATGAGCAGTTCTTC
CDR3 protein: CSVESSRGLHNEQFF

J gene: TRBJ2-7
V gene: TRBV9
clone size: NA
CDR3 length: 13
D gene: NA
CDR3 DNA: TGTGCCAGCAGCCTCCACTCCCACGACGAGCAGTACTTC
CDR3 protein: CASSLHSHDEQYF

J gene: TRBJ2-7
V gene: TRBV7-8
clone size: NA
CDR3 length: 17
D gene: TRBD2
CDR3 DNA: TGTGCCAGCAGCTTAGCCGTAGCGGGAGTAAACTCCTACGAGCAGTACTTC
CDR3 protein: CASSLAVAGVNSYEQYF